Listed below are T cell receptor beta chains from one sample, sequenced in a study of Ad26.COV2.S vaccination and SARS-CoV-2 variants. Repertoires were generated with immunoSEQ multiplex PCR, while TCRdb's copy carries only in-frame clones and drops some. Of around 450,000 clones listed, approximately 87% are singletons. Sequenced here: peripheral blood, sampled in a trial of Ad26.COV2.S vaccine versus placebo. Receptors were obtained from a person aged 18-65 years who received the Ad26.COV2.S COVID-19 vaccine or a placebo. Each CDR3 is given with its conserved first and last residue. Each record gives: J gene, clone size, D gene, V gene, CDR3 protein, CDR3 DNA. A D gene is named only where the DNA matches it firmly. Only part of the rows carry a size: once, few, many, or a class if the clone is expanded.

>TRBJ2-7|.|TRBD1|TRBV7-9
CASSEPGQGPQLSSYEQYF
TGTGCCAGCAGCGAGCCGGGACAGGGTCCCCAGTTAAGCTCCTACGAGCAGTACTTC
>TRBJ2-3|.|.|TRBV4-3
CASSTRDKRSTDTQYF
TGCGCCAGCAGTACAAGGGACAAACGAAGCACAGATACGCAGTATTTT
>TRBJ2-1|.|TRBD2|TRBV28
CASSPSTSGEYNEQFF
TGTGCCAGCAGTCCCTCGACTAGCGGGGAGTACAATGAGCAGTTCTTC
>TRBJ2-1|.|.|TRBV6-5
CASSYLRFPAEQFF
TGTGCCAGCAGTTACTTGCGGTTTCCAGCTGAGCAGTTCTTC
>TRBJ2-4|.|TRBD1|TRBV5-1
CASSTRTGENIQYF
TGCGCCAGCAGCACAAGGACAGGGGAAAACATTCAGTACTTC
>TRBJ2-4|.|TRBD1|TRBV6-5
CASRLDRVSKNIQYF
TGTGCCAGCAGACTGGACAGGGTGTCCAAAAACATTCAGTACTTC
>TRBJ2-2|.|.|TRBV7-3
CASKAGGTANTGELFF
TGTGCCAGCAAGGCAGGCGGGACGGCGAACACCGGGGAGCTGTTTTTT
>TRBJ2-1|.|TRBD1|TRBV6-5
CASNRGTGLDEQFF
TGTGCCAGCAATAGGGGGACAGGGCTCGATGAGCAGTTCTTC
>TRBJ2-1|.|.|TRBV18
CASSPRGQSLYNEQFF
TGTGCCAGCTCACCACGGGGCCAGAGCCTCTACAATGAGCAGTTCTTC
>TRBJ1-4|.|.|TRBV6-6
CATASRGVPNEKLFF
TGTGCCACCGCCTCTCGGGGGGTGCCTAATGAAAAACTGTTTTTT
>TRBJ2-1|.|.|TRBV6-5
CASSYEGGTVQDEQFF
TGTGCCAGCAGTTACGAGGGGGGGACAGTCCAAGATGAGCAGTTCTTC
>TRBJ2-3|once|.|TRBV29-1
CSGIQGLLTTDTQYF
TGCAGCGGTATACAGGGCTTGCTTACCACAGATACGCAGTATTTT
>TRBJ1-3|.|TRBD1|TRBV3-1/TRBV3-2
CASSQDRIGNTIYF
TGTGCCAGCAGCCAGGACAGGATCGGAAACACCATATATTTT
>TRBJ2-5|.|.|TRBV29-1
CSVPGTWTQYF
TGCAGCGTTCCGGGGACATGGACCCAGTACTTC
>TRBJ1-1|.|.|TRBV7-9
CASISSLNEAFF
TGTGCCAGCATCTCTTCTTTGAATGAAGCTTTCTTT
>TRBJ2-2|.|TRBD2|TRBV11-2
CASSFILAGSKSGGELFF
TGTGCCAGCAGCTTCATACTAGCGGGGAGTAAATCGGGCGGGGAGCTGTTTTTT
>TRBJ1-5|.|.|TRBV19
CASSILRQAYNQPQHF
TGTGCCAGTAGTATATTGAGACAGGCATACAATCAGCCCCAGCATTTT
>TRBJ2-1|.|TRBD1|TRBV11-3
CASSSRTGGYNEQFF
TGTGCCAGCAGCTCCCGGACAGGGGGCTACAATGAGCAGTTCTTC
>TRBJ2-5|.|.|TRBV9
CASSVTGQETQYF
TGTGCCAGCAGCGTGACGGGACAAGAGACCCAGTACTTC
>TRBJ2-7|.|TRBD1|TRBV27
CASSLTPGGDQYF
TGTGCCAGCAGTTTAACGCCAGGGGGTGATCAGTACTTC
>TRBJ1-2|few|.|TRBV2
CASSERGSGYGYTF
TGTGCCAGCAGTGAACGAGGGTCTGGCTATGGCTACACCTTC
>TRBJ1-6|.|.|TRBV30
CAWGFYYNSPLHF
TGTGCCTGGGGTTTTTACTATAATTCACCCCTCCACTTT
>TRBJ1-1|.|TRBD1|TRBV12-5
CASGLETTGTEAFF
TGTGCTAGTGGTTTGGAAACGACAGGGACTGAAGCTTTCTTT
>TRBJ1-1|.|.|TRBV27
CASSLPGLPEAFF
TGTGCCAGCAGTTTACCCGGTCTTCCCGAAGCTTTCTTT
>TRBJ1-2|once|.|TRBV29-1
CSVESGVGYGYTF
TGCAGCGTTGAGTCAGGGGTTGGGTATGGCTACACCTTC
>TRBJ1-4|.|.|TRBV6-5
CASRGLGRLFF
TGTGCCAGCAGGGGACTGGGACGGCTGTTTTTT
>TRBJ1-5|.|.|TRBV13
CASSRENQPQHF
TGTGCCAGCAGCCGGGAGAATCAGCCCCAGCATTTT
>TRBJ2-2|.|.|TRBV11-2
CASSLSAATGELFF
TGTGCCAGCAGCTTATCGGCCGCAACCGGGGAGCTGTTTTTT
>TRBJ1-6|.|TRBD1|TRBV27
CASRGQRNSPLHF
TGTGCCAGCAGGGGACAGAGGAATTCACCCCTCCACTTT
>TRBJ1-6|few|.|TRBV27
CASSLAGQYNSPLHF
TGTGCCAGCAGTTTAGCAGGACAGTATAATTCACCCCTCCACTTT
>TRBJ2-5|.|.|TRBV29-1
CSVTWTVIQETQYF
TGCAGCGTTACCTGGACAGTGATCCAAGAGACCCAGTACTTC
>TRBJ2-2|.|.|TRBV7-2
CASSFASEAGELFF
TGTGCCAGCAGCTTCGCTAGCGAGGCCGGGGAGCTGTTTTTT
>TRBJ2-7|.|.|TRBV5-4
CASSLPSPYEQYF
TGTGCCAGCAGCTTACCCAGCCCCTACGAGCAGTACTTC
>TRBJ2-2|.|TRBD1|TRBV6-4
CASSGSGTANTGELFF
TGTGCCAGCAGCGGATCCGGGACAGCAAACACCGGGGAGCTGTTTTTT
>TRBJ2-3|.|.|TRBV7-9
CASSSSWSTDTQYF
TGTGCCAGCAGCTCGTCGTGGAGCACAGATACGCAGTATTTT
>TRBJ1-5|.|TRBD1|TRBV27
CASSRTGGFQPQHF
TGTGCCAGCAGCCGGACAGGGGGTTTCCAGCCCCAGCATTTT
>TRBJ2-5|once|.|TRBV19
CASKDSFEETQYF
TGTGCCAGTAAGGACTCGTTCGAAGAGACCCAGTACTTC
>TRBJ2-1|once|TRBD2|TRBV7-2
CASSLTGGHNEQFF
TGTGCCAGCAGCTTAACGGGGGGGCACAATGAGCAGTTCTTC
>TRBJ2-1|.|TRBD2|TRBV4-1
CASTLAASGGNEQFF
TGCGCCAGCACCCTAGCGGCTAGCGGGGGCAATGAGCAGTTCTTC
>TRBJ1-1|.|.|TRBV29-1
CSVVWGDGTEAFF
TGCAGCGTTGTATGGGGGGATGGCACTGAAGCTTTCTTT
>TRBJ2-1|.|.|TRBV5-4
CASSLGENRYWEQFF
TGTGCCAGCAGCTTGGGAGAGAATAGATATTGGGAACAGTTCTTC
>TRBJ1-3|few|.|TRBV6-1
CASSGRRPGSSGNTIYF
TGTGCCAGCAGTGGCCGTCGGCCGGGGTCCTCTGGAAACACCATATATTTT
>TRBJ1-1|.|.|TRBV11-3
CASSLAGEMNTEAFF
TGTGCCAGCAGCTTAGCCGGAGAAATGAACACTGAAGCTTTCTTT
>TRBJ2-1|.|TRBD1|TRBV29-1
CSVVVTGGVNEQFF
TGCAGCGTTGTGGTGACAGGGGGCGTGAATGAGCAGTTCTTC